This entry is about one TCR beta chain. Assay used: immunoSEQ multiplex PCR; TCRdb lists only in-frame clones, some missing. The data contain roughly 2.2 million clones, 85% to 95% of them seen just once; the ten biggest clones take up 0.35% to 0.5%. V was cut by 7 bases and J by 2 bases, with 22 bases left in between. This CDR3 is 16 amino acids long. Germline V CDR1 and CDR2: SQVTM, ANQGSEA. The sample comes from a study of shared clonotypes between healthy human individuals. Only Caucasian adults living in Nashville, Tennessee served as donors. The sequencing sample was made of naive CD4+ T cells from PBMCs. The subset is: CD45RA+ positively selected. The receptor's source is a man aged 18 to 30 in good health. Some clones in this sample may be carry-over from other donors' samples. The chain links TRBV29-1 to TRBJ2-3, with D possibly TRBD2 on 6 matching bases. CDR3 DNA: TGCAGCGCCAAAAAATCCGGTCGGGGGTCCACAGATACGCAGTATTTT. It yields the protein CSAKKSGRGSTDTQYF.